The 20 T cell receptor beta chains below were found in one sample sequenced in a study of cytomegalovirus exposure and HLA in healthy donors. A multiplex PCR was run with 60 Vbeta primers and 13 Jbeta primers. Assay: immunoSEQ multiplex PCR; the TCRdb copy retains only in-frame clones and omits some. The sample shows 80,000 to 100,000 clones, 70% to 75% of them seen only once. Sequencing input: PBMCs. The receptors were gathered from a young woman in good health and CMV-seropositive.

The chain joins TRBV7-3 to TRBJ1-1; the D is unclear. The V end was cut by 5 bases, the J end by 4 bases, with 11 bases between. The CDR3 is made up of 13 amino acids. Germline V lookup: CDR1 SGHTA, CDR2 FQGTGA. In DNA, the CDR3 is TGTGCCAGCAGCCCTTCTGCGGGCACTGAAGCTTTCTTT. Amino acids: CASSPSAGTEAFF.

The chain combines TRBV6-5 with TRBJ1-2; TRBD1 is a possible D gene (6 bases). Germline V gene sequence: CDR1 MNHEY, CDR2 SVGAGI. V lost 6 bases and J 8 bases, leaving 22 bases between the germline ends. The CDR3 has 15 amino acids. The DNA for the CDR3 is TGTGCCAGCAGGGGGGCGCTAGGGTCCGGAGTAGGCTACACCTTC. Residues: CASRGALGSGVGYTF.

The chain links TRBV2 to TRBJ2-4; weak D call: TRBD2 (5 bases). This CDR3 has 17 amino acids. Trimming removed 1 base from V and 3 bases from J, with 16 bases in between. CDR1 SNHLY and CDR2 FYNNEI come from the germline V gene. The CDR3, as DNA: TGTGCCAGCAGTGAAGTTTGGTCGGATCGGGACAAAAACATTCAGTACTTC. This gives the protein CASSEVWSDRDKNIQYF. Full variable domain (rest looked up from reference TRBV2 and TRBJ2-4): EPEVTQTPSHQVTQMGQEVILRCVPISNHLYFYWYRQILGQKVEFLVSFYNNEISEKSEIFDDQFSVERPDGSNFTLKIRSTKLEDSAMYFCASSEVWSDRDKNIQYFGAGTRLSVL.

V gene TRBV7-9 combines with J gene TRBJ1-3, with TRBD1 matching 10 bases. The CDR3 has 16 amino acids. CDR1 is SEHNR, CDR2 FQNEAQ, per germline (reference sequence). The ends lost 5 bases at V and 10 bases at J; junction bases unmatched: 14. The CDR3 reads CASSSPGQGFARTIYF. CDR3 nucleotide sequence: TGTGCCAGCAGCAGTCCGGGACAGGGGTTCGCAAGAACCATATATTTT.

The chain employs TRBV5-1 and TRBJ2-7; perhaps TRBD1 as D (6 bases). Germline CDR1 SGHRS, CDR2 YFSETQ. The CDR3 has 14 residues. The ends were cut back, 4 bases at V and 3 bases at J, with 14 bases in the middle. The CDR3 is CASSLAGQLYEQYF. The CDR3, as DNA: TGCGCCAGCAGCCTGGCAGGACAGCTCTACGAGCAGTACTTC.

The J gene is TRBJ1-3, the V gene TRBV9; TRBD1 matches 10 bases. CDR1 SGDLS and CDR2 YYNGEE come from the germline V gene. This CDR3 is 15 amino acids long. V lost 1 base, J lost 7 bases, and 5 bases stayed unmatched. DNA for the CDR3: TGTGCCAGCAGCGTATCGGGACAGGGGACGAACACCATATATTTT. It specifies CASSVSGQGTNTIYF.

The chain links TRBV5-6 to TRBJ1-1; D uncertain. The germline gives CDR1 SGHDT, CDR2 YYEEEE. CDR3 length equals 15 residues. Trimming cost V 4 bases and J 0 bases, with 13 bases left between them. CDR3 sequence reads: CASSQYGVMNTEAFF. CDR3 coding DNA: TGTGCCAGCAGCCAATACGGGGTTATGAACACTGAAGCTTTCTTT.

This clone was observed a handful of times. This rearrangement joins TRBV18 to TRBJ1-5; no clear D. Trimming cost V 6 bases and J 6 bases, with 9 bases left between them. This CDR3 is built from 12 residues. Germline CDR1 KGHSH, CDR2 LQKENI. CDR3 in DNA: TGTGCCAGCTCTCGGGATGGTCAGCCCCAGCATTTT. Protein: CASSRDGQPQHF.

V usage is TRBV13 and J usage is TRBJ1-1, with TRBD1 matching over 9 bases. The junction had 10 bases not matched to a gene; V was cut back by 6 bases and J by 5 bases. This CDR3 has 15 amino acids. Germline assignment: CDR1 PRHDT and CDR2 FYEKMQ (reference sequence). The DNA for the CDR3 is TGTGCCAGCAGTACAGGGGGCGCGAGGACAACTGAAGCTTTCTTT. It is translated as CASSTGGARTTEAFF.

This chain uses TRBV7-2 with TRBJ2-1, with 7 bases identical to TRBD2. V trimming: 5 bases; J trimming: 6 bases; junction bases outside the gene matches: 7. Germline-derived CDR1 and CDR2 are SGHTA and FQGNSA. CDR3 length equals 14 residues. CDR3 protein: CASSMGGTLNEQFF. In DNA, the CDR3 is TGTGCCAGCAGCATGGGGGGGACCCTCAATGAGCAGTTCTTC.

The V and J genes are TRBV7-9 and TRBJ1-5, with a tentative D call TRBD1 (5 bases). The germline V gene encodes CDR1 SEHNR and CDR2 FQNEAQ (reference sequence). This CDR3 spans 14 amino acids. Deletions cut 0 bases from V and 2 bases from J, with 5 bases between. The CDR3 spells CASSLAGGNQPQHF. In DNA, the CDR3 is TGTGCCAGCAGCTTAGCAGGGGGCAATCAGCCCCAGCATTTT.

The chain couples TRBV6-6 to TRBJ2-7; TRBD1 matches at 7 bases. This CDR3 region has 15 residues. J lost 0 bases, V lost 0 bases, and 2 bases had no gene match. The germline V gene encodes CDR1 MNHNY and CDR2 SVGAGI (reference sequence). CDR3 loop: CASSYSTGSSYEQYF. Written as DNA, the CDR3 is TGTGCCAGCAGTTACTCGACAGGGAGCTCCTACGAGCAGTACTTC.

This clone was seen more than once but under ten times. The rearrangement links TRBV29-1 to TRBJ2-1, with 9 positions matching TRBD1. There are 14 residues in the CDR3. After removal of 6 bases from V and 7 bases from J, the junction contained 10 bases not matched to a gene. Germline CDR1 SQVTM, CDR2 ANQGSEA. In DNA, the CDR3 is TGCAGCGTGCTGGGACAGGGCGTTACGAATGAGCAGTTCTTC. Translation gives CSVLGQGVTNEQFF.

The J gene is TRBJ2-7, the V gene TRBV7-3, with D possibly matching TRBD1 (6 bases). There are 12 residues in the CDR3. The V end was cut by 2 bases, the J end by 6 bases, with 8 bases between. Germline V gene lookup returns CDR1 SGHTA and CDR2 FQGTGA. CDR3 nucleotide sequence: TGTGCCAGCAGCTTAGAACAGGGCGAGCAGTACTTC. It specifies CASSLEQGEQYF.

The V gene is TRBV5-1, the J gene TRBJ2-7, with 9 bases matching TRBD2. V was pared by 4 bases and J by 2 bases, with 7 bases of the junction left unmatched. The CDR3 extends over 15 amino acids. The germline V gene encodes CDR1 SGHRS and CDR2 YFSETQ. This chain's CDR3 is CASSPLAGAAYEQYF. The CDR3 DNA sequence: TGCGCCAGCAGCCCTTTAGCGGGGGCCGCCTACGAGCAGTACTTC.

The V call is TRBV19, the J call TRBJ2-6; D perhaps matches TRBD1 (6 bases). There are 17 residues in the CDR3. V was trimmed by 5 bases and J by 2 bases, leaving 16 bases between them. Germline CDR1 LNHDA, CDR2 SQIVND (reference sequence). CDR3 loop: CASSAGQRVTGANVLTF. The CDR3 bases are TGTGCCAGTAGTGCCGGACAGCGCGTTACTGGGGCCAACGTCCTGACTTTC. The full variable domain, in which reference TRBV19 and TRBJ2-6 provide the parts outside the CDR3, is DGGITQSPKYLFRKEGQNVTLSCEQNLNHDAMYWYRQDPGQGLRLIYYSQIVNDFQKGDIAEGYSVSREKKESFPLTVTSAQKNPTAFYLCASSAGQRVTGANVLTFGAGSRLTVL.

This clone was observed a few times. Sequence at one end of the junction differs from germline and may be a read error. The CDR3 bases are TGTGCCATCAGTGAGTTTCCACAGGGCTACGAGCAGTACTTC. This codes for CAISEFPQGYEQYF. V is TRBV6-1 and J is TRBJ2-7, with D possibly being TRBD1 (6 bases). Germline lookup yields CDR1 MNHNS and CDR2 SASEGT. The CDR3 contains 14 residues.

The chain joins TRBV18 to TRBJ2-1, with 14 nucleotides matching TRBD2. After removal of 1 base from V and 3 bases from J, the junction contained 8 bases not matched to a gene. Germline assignment: CDR1 KGHSH and CDR2 LQKENI. There are 19 residues in the CDR3. The CDR3 protein is CASSPQEPGLAGDYNEQFF. In nucleotides, the CDR3 is TGTGCCAGCTCACCACAGGAACCGGGACTAGCGGGAGACTACAATGAGCAGTTCTTC. Complete variable domain (other parts from reference TRBV18 and TRBJ2-1): NAGVMQNPRHLVRRRGQEARLRCSPMKGHSHVYWYRQLPEEGLKFMVYLQKENIIDESGMPKERFSAEFPKEGPSILRIQQVVRGDSAAYFCASSPQEPGLAGDYNEQFFGPGTRLTVL.

This clone was observed a single time. This rearrangement joins TRBV15 to TRBJ2-7, with D possibly matching TRBD1 (5 bases). The CDR3 is 14 residues long. The germline V gene has CDR1 LNHNV and CDR2 YYDKDF (reference sequence). The V end was cut by 0 bases, the J end by 0 bases, with 6 bases between. The CDR3 DNA reads TGTGCCACCAGCAGAGAAAGGGGCTCCTACGAGCAGTACTTC. Protein: CATSRERGSYEQYF.

J is TRBJ1-2 and V is TRBV18; 12 bases match TRBD1. The CDR3 is 17 amino acids. CDR1 is KGHSH and CDR2 is LQKENI in the germline V gene. V lost 3 bases and J lost 4; bases outside the gene matches: 9. The CDR3 sequence is CASSPLGTGGVPYGYTF. The CDR3 DNA reads as TGTGCCAGCTCACCCCTAGGGACAGGGGGCGTCCCCTATGGCTACACCTTC.